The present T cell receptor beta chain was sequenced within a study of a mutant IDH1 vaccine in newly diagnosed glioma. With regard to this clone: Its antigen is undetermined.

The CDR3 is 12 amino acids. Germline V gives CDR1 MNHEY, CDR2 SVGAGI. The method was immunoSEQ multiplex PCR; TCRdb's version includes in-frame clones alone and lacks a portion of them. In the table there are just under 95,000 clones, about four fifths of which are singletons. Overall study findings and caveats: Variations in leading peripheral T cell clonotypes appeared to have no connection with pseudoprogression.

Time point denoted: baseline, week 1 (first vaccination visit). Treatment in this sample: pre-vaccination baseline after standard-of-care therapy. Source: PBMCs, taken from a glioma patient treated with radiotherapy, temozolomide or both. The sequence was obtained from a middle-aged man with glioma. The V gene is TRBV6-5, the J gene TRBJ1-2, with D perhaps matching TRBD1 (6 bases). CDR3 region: CGRTGTRNGYTF. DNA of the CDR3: TGTGGAAGAACAGGGACAAGGAATGGCTACACCTTC.